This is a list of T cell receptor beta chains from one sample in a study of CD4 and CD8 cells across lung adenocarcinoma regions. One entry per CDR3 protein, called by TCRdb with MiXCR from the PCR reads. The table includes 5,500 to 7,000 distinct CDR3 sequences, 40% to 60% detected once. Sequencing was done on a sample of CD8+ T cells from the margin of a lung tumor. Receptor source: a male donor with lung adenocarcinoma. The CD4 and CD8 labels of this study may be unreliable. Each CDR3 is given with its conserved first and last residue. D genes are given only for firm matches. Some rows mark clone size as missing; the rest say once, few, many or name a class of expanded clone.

CDR3 DNA: TGTGCCACCAGTGACCAACTAGCGGGAGTACCAGAGACCCAGTACTTC
CDR3 protein: CATSDQLAGVPETQYF
V gene: TRBV24-1
clone size: few
D gene: TRBD2
J gene: TRBJ2-5

CDR3 DNA: TGTGCCAGCAGCTTAGTCGGGAACTCCTACAATGAGCAGTTCTTC
CDR3 protein: CASSLVGNSYNEQFF
V gene: TRBV11-3
clone size: many
D gene: .
J gene: TRBJ2-1

CDR3 DNA: TGCGCCAGCAGTGGTAAGGGACAGGGATACGAGCAGTACTTC
CDR3 protein: CASSGKGQGYEQYF
V gene: TRBV10-2
clone size: .
D gene: TRBD1
J gene: TRBJ2-7

CDR3 DNA: TGTGCCAGCAGTGCCCCCCGGGGAAAGGACCCTCCCCTGTCTTCTGTTCATGGAGAGCAGTACTTC
CDR3 protein: CASSAPRGKDPPLSSVHGEQYF
V gene: TRBV25-1
clone size: .
D gene: .
J gene: TRBJ2-7

CDR3 DNA: TGTGCCAGCAGTGTACATGTTGGGGCAGGGAACACCGGGGAGCTGTTTTTT
CDR3 protein: CASSVHVGAGNTGELFF
V gene: TRBV6-1
clone size: .
D gene: .
J gene: TRBJ2-2

CDR3 DNA: TGTGCCAGCGGCCTAGCTGTAAGCACAGATACGCAGTATTTT
CDR3 protein: CASGLAVSTDTQYF
V gene: TRBV11-3
clone size: .
D gene: .
J gene: TRBJ2-3

CDR3 DNA: TGCGCCAGCAGTGAGCGCAGGGCTCCGACCGGGGAGCTGTTTTTT
CDR3 protein: CASSERRAPTGELFF
V gene: TRBV10-1
clone size: few
D gene: .
J gene: TRBJ2-2

CDR3 DNA: TGTGCCAGCAGTGGGGGAGGCTCCTACGAGCAGTACTTC
CDR3 protein: CASSGGGSYEQYF
V gene: TRBV6-1
clone size: many
D gene: .
J gene: TRBJ2-7

CDR3 DNA: TGTGCCAGCAGCTGGCGAGCGGGGGTCCAAGAGACCCAGTACTTC
CDR3 protein: CASSWRAGVQETQYF
V gene: TRBV7-6
clone size: .
D gene: TRBD2
J gene: TRBJ2-5

CDR3 DNA: TGTGCCAGCAGCTTAATGCCCCAGGGAGCCAAAAACATTCAGTACTTC
CDR3 protein: CASSLMPQGAKNIQYF
V gene: TRBV7-2
clone size: few
D gene: .
J gene: TRBJ2-4

CDR3 DNA: TGTGCCAGCAGTGCGTTATACGTACAAGCAACTAATGAAAAACTGTTTTTT
CDR3 protein: CASSALYVQATNEKLFF
V gene: TRBV6-1
clone size: .
D gene: .
J gene: TRBJ1-4

CDR3 DNA: TGTGCCAGCAGTTTTTCTGGGAGATACGAGCAGTACTTC
CDR3 protein: CASSFSGRYEQYF
V gene: TRBV27
clone size: .
D gene: .
J gene: TRBJ2-7

CDR3 DNA: TGCGGCGCGGGGCTGGGGGGCCAATACCAAGAGACCCAGTATTTC
CDR3 protein: CGAGLGGQYQETQYF
V gene: TRBV10-1
clone size: .
D gene: .
J gene: TRBJ2-5

CDR3 DNA: TGTGCCAGCAGTTCCGGGACAGGGGGCAATGAGCAGTACTTC
CDR3 protein: CASSSGTGGNEQYF
V gene: TRBV6-5
clone size: .
D gene: TRBD1
J gene: TRBJ2-5

CDR3 DNA: TGTGCCAGCAGTTTAACCCCTACAGGGGGTCGCACTGAAGCTTTCTTT
CDR3 protein: CASSLTPTGGRTEAFF
V gene: TRBV27
clone size: many
D gene: TRBD1
J gene: TRBJ1-1